What follows describes a single T cell receptor (beta chain). Its antigen is not identified. Sequencing was at deep level. TCRdb's copy holds only in-frame clones and misses some; the assay was immunoSEQ multiplex PCR. Of fewer than 1 million clones in the sample, 90% to 97% are singletons; the top ten hold about 0.21%. It was CD45RO-negative cells, positively selected for CCR7, that made up naive CD8 cells, with terminally differentiated effector memory CD45RA+ cells excluded. These data originate in a study of shared clonotypes between healthy human individuals. General study results and limits: Around 5.3% of naive CD4 clonotypes were shared across a few donors. Compared with clonotypes that all four donors shared, non-shared clonotypes had lower generation probabilities.

This receptor was obtained from a man aged 30-40 years in good health. Sequenced input: naive CD8+ T cells sorted from blood.

The CDR3 nucleotides read TGTGCCAGCAGCCAGGTTGACAACAGGGAGAGCTCCTACGAGCAGTACTTC. Its translation: CASSQVDNRESSYEQYF. The gene calls are TRBV16 and TRBJ2-7; perhaps TRBD1 as D (6 bases). The V gene lost 3 bases and the J gene lost 0 bases, with 18 bases spanning the gap. Per the germline V gene, CDR1 is KGHSY and CDR2 is FQNENV. This CDR3 is 17 amino acids long.